This TCR beta chain was captured by sequencing in a study of CD8+CD57+ T cells in acquired aplastic anemia. The overall study: When averaged, DNA from sorted CD4+ and CD8+ cells came to around 3 ug. CD4+ cell libraries from healthy donors averaged roughly 10 million reads. The study's findings and limits: Overlap between patients and controls comprised about 28 CD8+ CDR3 sequences.

Profiling that covered TCR beta VDJ and CDR3 relied on genomic DNA as its template. Each CDR3 protein gets one entry after TCRdb re-called the reads with MiXCR. The sample consists of about 400,000 distinct CDR3 sequences, about two thirds of them appearing once. Regarding this clonotype: Its antigen is undetermined.

The ends were cut back, 3 bases at V and 17 bases at J, with 20 bases in the middle. The length of the CDR3 is 14 residues. The V gene's germline CDR1 is SGHTA and CDR2 FQGNSA. The specimen sequenced was sorted CD4+, CD8+, or CD8+CD57+ T cells (not recorded which) from PBMCs. V and J are TRBV7-2 and TRBJ1-6; no clear D. This receptor was identified in a human donor in good health, serving as a control. The CDR3: CASSFQEYGYPFHF. The CDR3 bases are TGTGCCAGCAGCTTTCAAGAGTATGGCTACCCCTTCCACTTT. Supplemented by reference TRBV7-2 and TRBJ1-6, the full variable domain reads GAGVSQSPSNKVTEKGKDVELRCDPISGHTALYWYRQSLGQGLEFLIYFQGNSAPDKSGLPSDRFSAERTGGSVSTLTIQRTQQEDSAVYLCASSFQEYGYPFHFGNGTRLTVT.